Listed here are 4 T cell receptor beta chains from one sample, sequenced in a study of control samples from healthy donors and cancer patients. TCRdb keeps only in-frame clones here, not all; method: immunoSEQ multiplex PCR. This sample has approximately 150,000 clones; roughly 94% occur once, and the top ten carry 11% to 15%. Sequencing was done on a sample of PBMCs. These receptors all come from a man aged 60 to 75 with colorectal cancer.

The rearrangement joins TRBV24-1 to TRBJ2-3; no firm D call. The length of the CDR3 is 15 residues. Between the trimmed V and J ends, which lost 7 bases and 0 bases, there was a span of 13 bases. CDR1 and CDR2 from the germline V gene are KGHDR and SFDVKD. CDR3 in amino acids: CATSPGTTSTDTQYF. The CDR3, as DNA: TGTGCCACCAGCCCCGGAACTACTAGCACAGATACGCAGTATTTT.

This clone was recorded once. The chain couples TRBV4-2 to TRBJ2-5, with TRBD1 as a possible D gene (5 bases). Trimming shortened V by 0 bases and J by 5 bases, and 10 bases separated the two germline ends. The CDR3 consists of 14 residues. CDR1 LGHNA and CDR2 YNFKEQ come from the germline V gene. The CDR3: CASSQDLGRETQYF. The CDR3 DNA is TGTGCCAGCAGCCAAGATCTGGGGCGGGAGACCCAGTACTTC.

The chain employs TRBV9 and TRBJ1-4, with D unclear. Germline V lookup: CDR1 SGDLS, CDR2 YYNGEE. Trimming left V 0 bases short and J 6 bases short, with 12 bases between. This CDR3 spans 15 amino acids. CDR3 nucleotide sequence: TGTGCCAGCAGCGTAGAGGTTTCGGAGTATGAAAAACTGTTTTTT. Protein product: CASSVEVSEYEKLFF.

The CDR3 bases are TGCAGCACAGGCCAGGGTGTCCACGAGCAGTACTTC. It translates to CSTGQGVHEQYF. The chain employs TRBV29-1 and TRBJ2-7, with D perhaps matching TRBD1 (5 bases). The length of the CDR3 is 12 residues. From germline, CDR1 is SQVTM and CDR2 ANQGSEA. The V and J ends lost 8 bases and 5 bases respectively, with 16 bases between them.